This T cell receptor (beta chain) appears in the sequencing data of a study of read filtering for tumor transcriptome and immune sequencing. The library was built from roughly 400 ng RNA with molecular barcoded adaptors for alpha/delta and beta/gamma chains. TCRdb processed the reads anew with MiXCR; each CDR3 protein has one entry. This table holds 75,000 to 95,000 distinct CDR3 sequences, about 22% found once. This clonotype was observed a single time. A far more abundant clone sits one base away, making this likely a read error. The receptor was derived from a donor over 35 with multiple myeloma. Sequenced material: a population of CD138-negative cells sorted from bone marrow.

CDR3 in DNA: TGTGCCAGCAGTTCATTCCCGAGCGGACAGAAAAATGAGCAGTTCTTC. It encodes CASSSFPSGQKNEQFF. The rearrangement links TRBV12-3 or TRBV12-4 to TRBJ2-1; D perhaps matches TRBD1 (6 bases). V was shortened by 4 bases and J by 7 bases, with 20 bases between the two germline ends. The CDR3 contains 16 residues.